The rows below give T cell receptor beta chains drawn from one sample of a study of shared clonotypes between healthy human individuals. Clones were sequenced by immunoSEQ multiplex PCR, and TCRdb holds only the in-frame ones, with some missing. The data show 2 million to 2.5 million clones, 90% to 96% seen once. Sequencing was done on a sample of naive CD4+ T cells sorted from blood. These receptors originate from a man in his late teens or twenties in good health. The CDR3 runs from the conserved cysteine through the conserved F or W. The order of the fields is CDR3 length, D gene, J gene, clone size, V gene, CDR3 DNA, CDR3 protein. The D gene is left open where the match is weak. Not all rows give a size; the values are once, few, many and, for expanded clones, a class.

17 NA TRBJ1-6 few TRBV18 TGTGCCAGCTCACCAAACTCTATAGTTGCGGGGAATTCACCCCTCCACTTT CASSPNSIVAGNSPLHF
15 TRBD1 TRBJ1-6 NA TRBV7-9 TGTGCCAGCAGCTTTGACAGGGGGCCTAATTCACCCCTCCACTTT CASSFDRGPNSPLHF
15 NA TRBJ2-5 NA TRBV5-4 TGTGCCAGCAGCCCCCCGGGGGGCGGGCAAGAGACCCAGTACTTC CASSPPGGGQETQYF
18 NA TRBJ2-3 NA TRBV7-2 TGTGCCAGCAGCTCTTACCCTCCTCCCGGGAGGGGGCCAGATACGCAGTATTTT CASSSYPPPGRGPDTQYF
15 TRBD1 TRBJ2-1 NA TRBV25-1 TGTGCCAGTTTACCAGGGGGAATCGGTTACAATGAGCAGTTCTTC CASLPGGIGYNEQFF
16 NA TRBJ2-3 NA TRBV30 TGTGCCTGGAGTATGAGGAGGGGCGCAGCCACAGATACGCAGTATTTT CAWSMRRGAATDTQYF
16 NA TRBJ2-4 NA TRBV9 TGTGCCAGCAGCGTTTCACAGGGCCTAGCCAAAAACATTCAGTACTTC CASSVSQGLAKNIQYF
13 NA TRBJ2-7 NA TRBV7-9 TGTGCCAGCAGCTTAGTAGGCCCCTACGAGCAGTACTTC CASSLVGPYEQYF
17 NA TRBJ2-5 NA TRBV13 TGTGCCAGCAGCCTATTCGGAGGGACGGGGGGCAGGGAGACCCAGTACTTC CASSLFGGTGGRETQYF
15 NA TRBJ1-4 NA TRBV28 TGTGCCAGCAGTTTAGGGAGGGAGCTGGGTGAAAAACTGTTTTTT CASSLGRELGEKLFF
13 NA TRBJ2-2 NA TRBV30 TGTGCCTGGAGTGTACTGGGGTCCGGGGAGCTGTTTTTT CAWSVLGSGELFF
13 TRBD1 TRBJ1-5 NA TRBV7-9 TGTGCCAGCAGACAGGGGAGCAATCAGCCCCAGCATTTT CASRQGSNQPQHF
12 NA TRBJ1-2 NA TRBV7-9 TGTGCCAGCAGCTGGACGGATTATGGCTACACCTTC CASSWTDYGYTF
14 TRBD2 TRBJ2-7 NA TRBV2 TGTGCCAGCCTTTGGACTAGCGGGAGCTACGAGCAGTACTTC CASLWTSGSYEQYF
16 TRBD1 TRBJ2-5 NA TRBV6-5 TGTGCCAGCAGTTATTCCGGGACAGGGGGCAGGGAGACCCAGTACTTC CASSYSGTGGRETQYF
13 TRBD1 TRBJ2-5 NA TRBV7-3 TGTGCCAGCAGCACAGGGGGCCGAGAGACCCAGTACTTC CASSTGGRETQYF
14 NA TRBJ2-2 NA TRBV7-9 TGTGCCGCCCTAGGCGGTTCGAACACCGGGGAGCTGTTTTTT CAALGGSNTGELFF
17 NA TRBJ2-3 NA TRBV4-1 TGCGCCAGCAGCCAAGATCTGACGTCGGGGCGCACAGATACGCAGTATTTT CASSQDLTSGRTDTQYF
15 NA TRBJ2-5 NA TRBV6-5 TGTGCCAGCCGCCTTAATGGCCTCGTCCCAGAGACCCAGTACTTC CASRLNGLVPETQYF
17 NA TRBJ2-7 NA TRBV7-2 TGTGCCAGCAGCTTTAATCTCTTAGGCAGGGCCTCCTACGAGCAGTACTTC CASSFNLLGRASYEQYF
15 TRBD1 TRBJ1-1 NA TRBV5-1 TGCGCCAGCAGCTCCAGGACAGGGGGGAACACTGAAGCTTTCTTT CASSSRTGGNTEAFF
14 TRBD1 TRBJ1-6 NA TRBV7-8 TGTGCCAGCAGCCTGGGACAGGGGGGTTCACCCCTCCACTTT CASSLGQGGSPLHF
12 NA TRBJ1-2 NA TRBV11-2 TGTGCCAGCAGCTTCTACGACGATGGCTACACCTTC CASSFYDDGYTF
12 NA TRBJ2-3 NA TRBV5-1 TGCGCCAGCAGCTTGGCTCCCGATACGCAGTATTTT CASSLAPDTQYF
14 NA TRBJ1-5 NA TRBV5-6 TGTGCCAGCAGCTTGGGGGCGGCTAATCAGCCCCAGCATTTT CASSLGAANQPQHF
14 NA TRBJ2-5 NA TRBV7-6 TGTGCCAGCAGCTATCCAGACCCGAAAGAGACCCAGTACTTC CASSYPDPKETQYF
13 NA TRBJ1-6 NA TRBV6-5 TGTGCCAGCAGACGACAGTATAATTCACCCCTCCACTTT CASRRQYNSPLHF
14 NA TRBJ1-5 NA TRBV9 TGTGCCAGCAGCGTAGCTGATGGAGGACAGCCCCAGCATTTT CASSVADGGQPQHF
16 TRBD1 TRBJ2-2 NA TRBV27 TGTGCCAGCAGTTTATCCCGGACAGGGGGCACCGGGGAGCTGTTTTTT CASSLSRTGGTGELFF
14 NA TRBJ1-2 NA TRBV6-5 TGTGCCAGCAGTTACTCTCGGTCTAACTATGGCTACACCTTC CASSYSRSNYGYTF
14 NA TRBJ2-5 NA TRBV2 TGTGCCAGCAGTGTGGGGCGGGACCAAGAGACCCAGTACTTC CASSVGRDQETQYF
15 NA TRBJ1-2 NA TRBV5-1 TGCGCCAGCAGCTTGGCCGAGGGATTTAACTATGGCTACACCTTC CASSLAEGFNYGYTF
12 NA TRBJ2-7 once TRBV10-3 TGTGCCATCAGCCCGACAGACTACGAGCAGTACTTC CAISPTDYEQYF
14 NA TRBJ2-5 NA TRBV5-1 TGCGCCAGCAGCTTGAGTTTGGGCCCAGAGACCCAGTACTTC CASSLSLGPETQYF
17 TRBD1 TRBJ2-2 NA TRBV28 TGTGCCAGCAGTTTAAATTTCGGGACAGGGGGGACCGGGGAGCTGTTTTTT CASSLNFGTGGTGELFF
14 NA TRBJ2-4 NA TRBV2 TGTGCCAGCAGTGGTCCAGGGACCAAAAACATTCAGTACTTC CASSGPGTKNIQYF
16 TRBD2 TRBJ2-7 NA TRBV7-2 TGTGCCAGCAGCCTAGGACGGACTAGCGTCTCCTACGAGCAGTACTTC CASSLGRTSVSYEQYF
15 TRBD1 TRBJ1-2 NA TRBV7-9 TGTGCCAGCAGCTTCACGGACAGGGGAGACTATGGCTACACCTTC CASSFTDRGDYGYTF
16 TRBD1 TRBJ1-1 NA TRBV5-1 TGCGCCAGCAGCTTGGGACAGGGGGCCCCGAACACTGAAGCTTTCTTT CASSLGQGAPNTEAFF
13 TRBD1 TRBJ1-6 NA TRBV19 TGTGCCAGTACAGGACAGGGTGATTCACCCCTCCACTTT CASTGQGDSPLHF
12 NA TRBJ1-1 NA TRBV6-1 TGTGCCAGCAGTGAAGGGGACCTCCGAGCTTTCTTT CASSEGDLRAFF
17 TRBD2 TRBJ2-5 NA TRBV2 TGTGCCAGCAGCCTAGGACTAGCGGGGGGGTCGGGAGAGACCCAGTACTTC CASSLGLAGGSGETQYF
15 TRBD2 TRBJ2-7 NA TRBV6-1 TGTGCCAGCAGTGTAGCGGGAGGTCTCTCCTACGAGCAGTACTTC CASSVAGGLSYEQYF
15 NA TRBJ2-7 NA TRBV14 TGTGCCAGCAGCCCGAGGTGGAGCGGCTCCTACGAGCAGTACTTC CASSPRWSGSYEQYF
15 TRBD1 TRBJ1-1 NA TRBV5-1 TGCGCCAGCAATTTAGAGGGACAGGGGAACACTGAAGCTTTCTTT CASNLEGQGNTEAFF
14 NA TRBJ2-7 NA TRBV6-1 TGTGCCAGCAGAGGGTCGACGGTCCTCTACGAGCAGTACTTC CASRGSTVLYEQYF
14 NA TRBJ1-1 NA TRBV19 TGTGCCAGTAGTGCATGGACTGTAAACACTGAAGCTTTCTTT CASSAWTVNTEAFF
19 NA TRBJ1-6 once TRBV18 TGTGCCAGCTCACCACCGAATTTCGACAGACCGGGCCATAATTCACCCCTCCACTTT CASSPPNFDRPGHNSPLHF
14 NA TRBJ2-1 once TRBV18 TGTGCCAGCTCACCTCCTAGGCCTTACAATGAGCAGTTCTTC CASSPPRPYNEQFF
16 TRBD2 TRBJ2-2 NA TRBV4-1 TGCGCCAGCAGCCTCCTAGCGGGGGCGAACACCGGGGAGCTGTTTTTT CASSLLAGANTGELFF
15 TRBD2 TRBJ2-5 NA TRBV5-4 TGTGCCAGCAGCATGTCCGGGACTAGCTTGGAGACCCAGTACTTC CASSMSGTSLETQYF
11 NA TRBJ2-1 NA TRBV6-1 TGTGCCAGCAGCCCTGACAATGAGCAGTTCTTC CASSPDNEQFF
11 NA TRBJ1-2 few TRBV6-5 TGTGCCAGCAGGACGCCATATGGCTACACCTTC CASRTPYGYTF
11 NA TRBJ2-7 NA TRBV30 TGTGCCTGGAGTGTATCGTGGGAGCAGTACTTC CAWSVSWEQYF
16 NA TRBJ2-4 NA TRBV2 TGTGCCAGCAGTGAACAGGGGATCGTAGCCAAAAACATTCAGTACTTC CASSEQGIVAKNIQYF
15 NA TRBJ2-7 once TRBV21-1 TGTGCCAGCACCCCGAGGGCAGGGGGCAGGTACGAGCAGTACTTC CASTPRAGGRYEQYF
16 NA TRBJ2-3 NA TRBV18 TGTGCCAGCTCACCACCAGGGGAAAGGGGCCCGGATACGCAGTATTTT CASSPPGERGPDTQYF
14 NA TRBJ1-6 NA TRBV6-5 TGTGCCAGCAGTTACCGGCAGGCCAATTCACCCCTCCACTTT CASSYRQANSPLHF
13 TRBD1 TRBJ1-1 NA TRBV7-7 TGTGCTAGCAGCTTAGCTCAGGGGGCCGAAGCTTTCTTT CASSLAQGAEAFF